The 31 T cell receptor beta chains below all came from one sample that was sequenced in a study of CD8+CD57+ T cells in acquired aplastic anemia (dated by TCRdb to between 2018 and 2020). The reads were generated on an Illumina HiSeq 2000. Genomic DNA served as template for TCR beta VDJ combination and CDR3 sequence profiling. The public reads were quality trimmed at Q25 with fastp and then assembled into clones with MiXCR by TCRdb, keeping productive beta chains. Each record represents a unique CDR3 protein, reported with the most common genes and DNA among its rows. Within this sample are about 130,000 distinct CDR3 sequences, with 48% of them counted one time only. The leading ten clones occupy around 2.3% of the sample. Material: sorted CD4+, CD8+, or CD8+CD57+ T cells (not recorded which) from PBMCs. The receptors shown here come from a human donor in good health, serving as a control.

This clonotype has ten or more counts. The chain recombines TRBV20-1 with TRBJ2-2; TRBD1 might be the D (6 bases). From germline, CDR1 is DFQATT and CDR2 SNEGSKA (reference sequence). Trimming shortened V by 4 bases and J by 0 bases, and 12 bases separated the two germline ends. There are 15 residues in the CDR3. CDR3 bases: TGCAGTGCTAAAAAAGGGGGTGCGAACACCGGGGAGCTGTTTTTT. Its translation is CSAKKGGANTGELFF.

This chain joins TRBV20-1 and TRBJ2-7; unclear D gene. Trimming cost V 3 bases and J 6 bases, with 15 bases left between them. Germline loops: CDR1 DFQATT, CDR2 SNEGSKA (reference sequence). The CDR3 is 13 amino acids. CDR3 sequence: CSASRAIGPEQYF. For the CDR3, the DNA is TGCAGTGCTAGCCGCGCGATAGGTCCCGAGCAGTACTTC.

A note on this clonotype: One junction end does not reproduce the germline sequence, and a read error may be involved. The rearrangement uses TRBV7-2 and TRBJ2-3; 7 bases map to TRBD1. Germline V gene data show CDR1 as SGHTA and CDR2 as FQGNSA. The CDR3 loop spans 14 amino acids. CDR3 region: CASSSTGRTDTRYF. The CDR3 coding sequence is TGTGCCAGCAGCTCGACAGGGCGGACAGATACGCGGTATTTT.

V usage is TRBV5-6 and J usage is TRBJ2-7; D might be TRBD1 (5 bases). V was trimmed by 4 bases and J by 5 bases, leaving 16 bases between them. Germline lookup yields CDR1 SGHDT and CDR2 YYEEEE. The CDR3 loop spans 14 amino acids. CDR3 DNA: TGTGCCAGCAGCCTAAGGGGCGGCCGGGACGAGCAGTACTTC. It translates to CASSLRGGRDEQYF.

This clonotype showed up just a few times. A much larger clone differs by one base, so this may be a read error. The chain links TRBV5-6 to TRBJ1-6; tentatively, D is TRBD1 (6 bases). CDR3 length equals 16 residues. CDR1 SGHDT and CDR2 YYEEEE come from the germline V gene. In nucleotides, the CDR3 is TGTGCCGGCAGCTCCAGGGCCTCAGGGGCAAATTCACCCCTCCACTTT. Its protein product is CAGSSRASGANSPLHF.

Of note for this clonotype: The limits of the CDR3 on the DNA are not certain, so only TCRdb's listed CDR3 is given. The chain is built from TRBV5-6 and TRBJ1-2; TRBD1 was called by the table and not checked on the DNA. Germline values: CDR1 SGHDT, CDR2 YYEEEE. The CDR3 is 16 residues long, counting both termini. CDR3 in amino acids: CARSLPVAGGSYGNTF.

The CDR3, as DNA: TGTGCCATCAGTGAGCTCACTGAAGCTTTCTTT. Protein sequence: CAISELTEAFF. V and J are TRBV10-3 and TRBJ1-1; D is undetermined. Germline V gives CDR1 ENHRY, CDR2 SYGVKD. This CDR3 contains 11 residues. Trimming cost V 2 bases and J 4 bases, with 2 bases left between them.

CDR3 sequence: CASSIIGGSETQYF. The CDR3, as DNA: TGTGCCAGTAGTATCATAGGGGGCTCAGAGACCCAGTACTTC. V and J are TRBV19 and TRBJ2-5; TRBD1 agrees at 7 bases. The CDR3 length is 14 residues. Germline CDR1 LNHDA, CDR2 SQIVND (reference sequence). The V and J ends lost 3 bases and 4 bases, in that order; junction bases with no gene match: 5.

This clonotype was recorded at least ten times. J is TRBJ2-5 and V is TRBV7-2, with D possibly matching TRBD1 (5 bases). The CDR3 has 13 amino acids. V lost 5 bases to trimming and J lost 4 bases, with 11 bases between them. Germline loops: CDR1 SGHTA, CDR2 FQGNSA. CDR3 sequence (DNA): TGTGCCAGCAGCCAGGGTTTGCGAGAGACCCAGTACTTC. As protein: CASSQGLRETQYF.

This clonotype was recorded many times. The chain employs TRBV19 and TRBJ1-2; D unclear. The germline V gene encodes CDR1 LNHDA and CDR2 SQIVND (reference sequence). CDR3 size: 16 residues. Trimming removed 5 bases at V and 2 bases at J, with 18 bases between. The CDR3 nucleotides read TGTGCCAGTAGTTCCCCCCCGGGTAGGTTGAACTATGGCTACACCTTC. As protein: CASSSPPGRLNYGYTF.

The rearrangement joins TRBV19 to TRBJ2-7, with 9 bases matching TRBD1. V was clipped by 3 bases and J by 1 base; unmatched bases: 4. The CDR3 runs 15 residues. In germline, CDR1 is LNHDA, CDR2 SQIVND (reference sequence). CDR3 loop: CASSIPGQGSYEQYF. CDR3 coding DNA: TGTGCCAGTAGTATCCCGGGACAGGGATCCTACGAGCAGTACTTC.

The sample holds one count of this clonotype. The gene calls are TRBV29-1 and TRBJ1-2; the match to TRBD1 covers 9 bases. This CDR3 comprises 13 residues. Germline lookup yields CDR1 SQVTM and CDR2 ANQGSEA. J was trimmed by 1 base and V by 6 bases; bases with no gene match: 3. The CDR3 here is CSVGQGYNYGYTF. The CDR3 nucleotides read TGCAGCGTGGGACAGGGATATAACTATGGCTACACCTTC.

This rearrangement joins TRBV20-1 to TRBJ2-3; 11 positions agree with TRBD2. The CDR3 contains 15 residues. The V segment lost 2 bases and the J segment 6 bases; nucleotides outside the gene matches: 7. Germline CDR1 DFQATT, CDR2 SNEGSKA (reference sequence). CDR3 DNA: TGCAGTGCTAGATCTAGCGGGGGGACATGGGATACGCAGTATTTT. Residues: CSARSSGGTWDTQYF.

In this sample, this clonotype turned up a few times. This is likely a read error, given that the CDR3 carries no conserved phenylalanine or tryptophan at its end. The chain carries TRBV10-2 and TRBJ2-5; 12 nucleotides align to TRBD2. Germline CDR1 reads WSHSY; CDR2 reads SAAADI. This CDR3 contains 18 residues. The CDR3 region has the DNA TGCGCCAGCAGTGAACTAGCGGGGGGCTTAGGGTACCAAGGGACCCAGTACCTC. This translates into CASSELAGGLGYQGTQYL.

This rearrangement joins TRBV9 to TRBJ1-1, with 9 nucleotides matching TRBD1. Germline assignment: CDR1 SGDLS and CDR2 YYNGEE. With V trimmed by 0 bases and J by 8 bases, 2 bases remained unmatched. This CDR3 is 13 amino acids long. This CDR3 reads CASSVGTGAEAFF. CDR3 bases: TGTGCCAGCAGCGTAGGGACAGGGGCGGAAGCTTTCTTT.

This chain links TRBV2 with TRBJ1-2; 8 bases map to TRBD1. This CDR3 spans 13 amino acids. The ends lost 5 bases at V and 7 bases at J; junction bases unmatched: 6. Per the germline V gene, CDR1 is SNHLY and CDR2 is FYNNEI. The CDR3 region has the DNA TGTGCCAGCAGTCCAGACAGGGGCACTGGCTACACCTTC. Its protein product is CASSPDRGTGYTF.

This sequence joins TRBV20-1 and TRBJ2-7, with 7 bases matching TRBD1. CDR1 DFQATT and CDR2 SNEGSKA come from the germline V gene (reference sequence). The CDR3 sequence is 16 residues long. Trimming at V came to 0 bases and at J to 3 bases, leaving 11 bases not matched to a gene. CDR3 sequence reads: CSARDGQVAWNYEQYF. Written as DNA, the CDR3 is TGCAGTGCTAGAGACGGACAGGTGGCATGGAACTACGAGCAGTACTTC.

The V gene is TRBV7-9, the J gene TRBJ2-7; a possible D gene is TRBD1 (5 bases). Trimming left V 2 bases short and J 0 bases short, with 8 bases between. The CDR3 is 14 amino acids. CDR1 is SEHNR, CDR2 FQNEAQ, per germline (reference sequence). CDR3 region: CASSLRDSSYEQYF. The DNA for the CDR3 is TGTGCCAGCAGCTTACGCGACAGCTCCTACGAGCAGTACTTC.

Many counts were recorded for this clonotype. The V call is TRBV5-5, the J call TRBJ2-4; possibly TRBD2 for D (5 bases). The germline V gene encodes CDR1 SGHKS and CDR2 YYEKEE (reference sequence). The CDR3 covers 16 residues. Trimming stripped 0 bases from V and 3 bases from J, with 13 bases between. The CDR3 sequence is CASSLVRGPGKNIQYF. CDR3 bases: TGTGCCAGCAGCTTGGTGAGAGGGCCGGGCAAAAACATTCAGTACTTC.

This clonotype was counted at least ten times. The chain joins TRBV12-3 or TRBV12-4 to TRBJ2-3; TRBD1 matches 7 bases. The CDR3 extends over 15 amino acids. J gave up 6 bases and V 6 bases, and 12 bases lay outside the gene matches. The CDR3 sequence: CASSPARDRMDTQYF. In DNA form, the CDR3 reads TGTGCCAGCAGCCCTGCCCGGGACAGAATGGATACGCAGTATTTT.

This clonotype was seen many times. The genes are TRBV19 and TRBJ2-2, with D perhaps assigned TRBD1 or TRBD2 (6 bases each). Trimming cost V 1 base and J 3 bases, with 9 bases left between them. Germline V gene sequence: CDR1 LNHDA, CDR2 SQIVND (reference sequence). This CDR3 comprises 15 residues. CDR3: CASSIGGADTGELFF. The CDR3 region has the DNA TGTGCCAGTAGTATAGGGGGGGCCGACACCGGGGAGCTGTTTTTT.

J is TRBJ2-7 and V is TRBV29-1; TRBD1 agrees at 7 bases. Per germline, CDR1 SQVTM and CDR2 ANQGSEA. The CDR3 totals 15 residues. Trimming removed 4 bases from V and 5 bases from J; junction bases left unmatched: 14. CDR3 nucleotide sequence: TGCAGCGTTGTAGGTAGGGACAGCCGAACGAACGAGCAGTACTTC. It is translated as CSVVGRDSRTNEQYF.

Regarding this clonotype: One end of the junction varies from germline; a read error may be responsible. The chain recombines TRBV14 with TRBJ2-5; 9 nucleotides line up with TRBD2. This CDR3 has 17 residues. Germline CDR1 is SGHDN and CDR2 is FVKESK. The CDR3 spells CANSQQGLAGSGETQYF. CDR3 nucleotide sequence: TGTGCCAACAGCCAACAGGGGCTAGCGGGGTCGGGGGAGACCCAGTACTTC.

This clonotype was counted between two and nine times. The gene calls are TRBV3-1 and TRBJ2-2; 8 nucleotides agree with TRBD1. CDR1 and CDR2 from the germline V gene are LGHDT and YNNKEL (reference sequence). After removal of 2 bases from V and 8 bases from J, the junction contained 10 bases not matched to a gene. The CDR3 extends over 16 amino acids. The CDR3: CASSQSQGAVSGELFF. As DNA, the CDR3 is TGTGCCAGCAGCCAATCGCAGGGGGCGGTATCAGGGGAGCTGTTTTTT. The full variable domain, rest sourced from reference TRBV3-1 and TRBJ2-2, is DTAVSQTPKYLVTQMGNDKSIKCEQNLGHDTMYWYKQDSKKFLKIMFSYNNKELIINETVPNRFSPKSPDKAHLNLHINSLELGDSAVYFCASSQSQGAVSGELFFGEGSRLTVL.

This chain joins TRBV9 and TRBJ1-6, with D possibly matching TRBD1 (6 bases). CDR3 length equals 18 residues. V lost 0 bases to trimming and J lost 4 bases, with 17 bases between them. The germline V gene has CDR1 SGDLS and CDR2 YYNGEE. The CDR3 reads CASSVADSPSSYNSPLHF. The CDR3 coding sequence is TGTGCCAGCAGCGTAGCGGACAGCCCGAGCTCTTATAATTCACCCCTCCACTTT.

The rearrangement links TRBV4-2 to TRBJ2-7, with 9 bases lining up with TRBD1. The CDR3 has 15 amino acids. CDR1 is LGHNA, CDR2 YNFKEQ, per germline. V was clipped by 1 base and J by 3 bases; unmatched bases: 4. CDR3 bases: TGTGCCAGCAGCCAAGGGGCGGGACAGGGCTACGAGCAGTACTTC. Translation: CASSQGAGQGYEQYF.

This clonotype was found many times. The chain uses TRBV12-3 or TRBV12-4 and TRBJ2-5; 14 bases align to TRBD2. This CDR3 contains 15 residues. V dropped 5 bases and J dropped 4; count of bases not matched to a gene: 3. This CDR3 is CASSTGTSGGETQYF. In DNA, the CDR3 is TGTGCCAGCAGTACCGGGACTAGCGGGGGAGAGACCCAGTACTTC.

The chain combines TRBV20-1 with TRBJ2-3, with 7 bases identical to TRBD2. The CDR3 contains 17 residues. V shed 3 bases and J 0 bases; nucleotides not matched to a gene: 12. Germline V gene sequence: CDR1 DFQATT, CDR2 SNEGSKA (reference sequence). CDR3 sequence reads: CSASPRRASGSTDTQYF. Written as DNA, the CDR3 is TGCAGTGCTAGCCCTCGTCGGGCTAGCGGAAGCACAGATACGCAGTATTTT.

A note on this clonotype: The junction shows a germline mismatch at one end, possibly a read error. The chain couples TRBV7-3 to TRBJ2-3; 10 nucleotides match TRBD2. Germline CDR1 reads SGHTA; CDR2 reads FQGTGA. CDR3 length: 17 amino acids. The CDR3 DNA reads as TGTGCCAGCAGCTTACGTCTAGCGGGGGCGGTGACAGATGCGCAGTATTTC. Protein: CASSLRLAGAVTDAQYF.

This clonotype was picked up many times. The rearrangement joins TRBV7-2 to TRBJ1-3; no reliable D call. From germline, CDR1 is SGHTA and CDR2 FQGNSA. The CDR3 totals 15 residues. V was trimmed by 2 bases and J by 4 bases, leaving 12 bases between them. CDR3 sequence: CASSLSSLGGNTIYF. As DNA, the CDR3 is TGTGCCAGCAGCTTATCCTCTCTGGGGGGAAACACCATATATTTT.

This clonotype was counted at least ten times. V and J are TRBV9 and TRBJ1-1, with 7 bases aligning to TRBD1. CDR1 and CDR2 from the germline V gene are SGDLS and YYNGEE. J lost 3 bases, V lost 2 bases, and 19 bases had no gene match. This CDR3 is built from 19 residues. The CDR3 loop is CASSVPRQEGRQGHTEAFF. The CDR3 coding sequence is TGTGCCAGCAGCGTTCCGCGACAGGAGGGCAGACAGGGTCACACTGAAGCTTTCTTT.